The source of this T cell receptor beta chain is a study of blood T cell repertoires in COVID-19. About the study: COVID-19 samples collected from the United States, Italy and Spain covered acute and convalescent phases. T cells, B-cell-depleted T cells, or PBMCs provided the cDNA or gDNA that served as material.

TCRdb keeps only in-frame clones here, not all; method: immunoSEQ multiplex PCR. The profile shows around 620,000 clones, about nine tenths of them singletons. The CDR3 consists of 15 residues. Germline V CDR1 and CDR2: SGHKS, YYEKEE (reference sequence). V was pared by 4 bases and J by 5 bases, with 18 bases between. The sequence derives from a woman aged 18-29 years with acute or convalescent COVID-19. Specimen: peripheral blood. V and J are TRBV5-5 and TRBJ1-1; possible D gene TRBD1, 5 bases. CDR3 region: CASSKITGFGTEAFF. In DNA, the CDR3 is TGTGCCAGCAGCAAAATTACAGGATTCGGGACTGAAGCTTTCTTT.